Sequencing of this T cell receptor (beta chain) was carried out in a study of OX40 agonist ivuxolimab in advanced cancers. Overall study: Patients' therapy was ivuxolimab, an antibody that acts as an agonist of OX40 (CD134). Across the patients, intravenous ivuxolimab was delivered every 2 weeks at 0.01 to 10 mg/kg. Mean age about 60 years, range about 23 to 80; 82.7% male.

This CDR3 has 14 residues. CDR1 is SNHLY and CDR2 is FYNNEI in the germline V gene. The V gene lost 5 bases and the J gene lost 1 base, with 11 bases spanning the gap. The table came from immunoSEQ multiplex PCR; TCRdb's copy has only in-frame clones and leaves some out. The sample shows approximately 28,000 clones, about 74% of them seen only once. The rearrangement joins TRBV2 to TRBJ1-2, with D tentatively TRBD1 (6 bases). This receptor was identified in an adult with an advanced solid tumor such as melanoma, head and neck, liver or kidney cancer. The sample here was CD4+ or CD8+ T cells sorted from blood, taken in a trial of the OX40 agonist ivuxolimab. In DNA, the CDR3 is TGTGCCAGCAGTCCGGACAGCAATAACTATGGCTACACCTTC. Amino acid sequence: CASSPDSNNYGYTF.